The 9 T cell receptor beta chains in this list originate from one sample, sequenced in a study of blood T cell repertoires in COVID-19. Produced via immunoSEQ multiplex PCR; TCRdb's table is partial and in-frame only. Of some 100,000 clones in the sample, about 84% were seen once. Sequencing was carried out using peripheral blood. All receptors come from a human donor in a cohort sampled during active COVID-19.

This chain joins TRBV5-6 and TRBJ2-1; TRBD2 agrees at 8 bases. The CDR3 is made up of 15 amino acids. Per germline, CDR1 SGHDT and CDR2 YYEEEE. The V gene end was trimmed by 4 bases and the J gene end by 4 bases; junction bases not matched to a gene: 7. CDR3 in amino acids: CASSETSGPYNEQFF. The CDR3 DNA reads TGTGCCAGCAGCGAAACTAGCGGACCGTACAATGAGCAGTTCTTC.

The sample holds a few counts of this clone. This CDR3 is also generated by other DNA sequences in the sample. The chain couples TRBV7-9 to TRBJ2-7; D is unclear. Germline CDR1 reads SEHNR; CDR2 reads FQNEAQ (reference sequence). The CDR3 contains 11 residues. V was trimmed by 5 bases and J by 3 bases, leaving 5 bases between them. The CDR3 reads CASSGLYEQYF. The CDR3 DNA is TGTGCCAGCAGCGGGCTCTACGAGCAGTACTTC. Looking up the rest from reference TRBV7-9 and TRBJ2-7 gives the full variable domain: DTGVSQNPRHKITKRGQNVTFRCDPISEHNRLYWYRQTLGQGPEFLTYFQNEAQLEKSRLLSDRFSAERPKGSFSTLEIQRTEQGDSAMYLCASSGLYEQYFGPGTRLTVT.

This clone is categorized as medium-sized. This chain links TRBV29-1 with TRBJ1-1; D possibly corresponds to TRBD1 (6 bases). Germline assignment: CDR1 SQVTM and CDR2 ANQGSEA. The CDR3 extends over 13 amino acids. V was trimmed by 6 bases and J by 4 bases, leaving 15 bases between them. CDR3 DNA sequence: TGCAGCGTCGCAGGGGTTCGGGCCACTGAAGCTTTCTTT. Translation gives CSVAGVRATEAFF.

V is TRBV6-4 and J is TRBJ2-3, with a possible D match to TRBD1 (6 bases). The CDR3 totals 14 residues. Germline lookup yields CDR1 MRHNA and CDR2 SNTAGT. V lost 7 bases and J 2 bases, leaving 13 bases between the germline ends. The CDR3 loop is CASKRDRNTDTQYF. CDR3 coding DNA: TGTGCCAGCAAGCGAGACAGGAACACAGATACGCAGTATTTT.

This chain joins TRBV5-1 and TRBJ1-2; 7 bases agree with TRBD1. The CDR3 covers 14 residues. Losses at the gene ends were 0 bases for V and 3 bases for J; bases not matched to a gene: 2. Germline V gene sequence: CDR1 SGHRS, CDR2 YFSETQ. The CDR3 DNA reads TGCGCCAGCAGCTTGGAGGGGGCAGACTATGGCTACACCTTC. Protein sequence: CASSLEGADYGYTF.

The chain carries TRBV19 and TRBJ1-4, with D possibly matching TRBD1 (5 bases). The germline V and J ends were trimmed by 5 bases and 0 bases, with 10 bases remaining between them. CDR3 length: 15 amino acids. CDR1 LNHDA and CDR2 SQIVND come from the germline V gene (reference sequence). The CDR3 coding sequence is TGTGCCAGTAGTCTGCGGGGGACAACTAATGAAAAACTGTTTTTT. This translates into CASSLRGTTNEKLFF.

The genes are TRBV5-6 and TRBJ1-2, with unresolved D. Per the germline V gene, CDR1 is SGHDT and CDR2 is YYEEEE. Trimming took off 4 bases at V and 8 bases at J, with 12 bases between the two ends. The CDR3 length is 12 residues. CDR3 residues: CASSPTGRGYTF. The CDR3 DNA follows: TGTGCCAGCAGCCCTACGGGTCGGGGCTACACCTTC.

The gene calls are TRBV12-5 and TRBJ2-1, with D possibly matching TRBD1 (6 bases). Trimming took 2 bases from V and 0 from J, leaving 14 bases between them. The CDR3 spans 17 residues. CDR1 is LGHNT and CDR2 is FRNRAP in the germline V gene. The CDR3 sequence: CASGLIPLDSSYNEQFF. CDR3 DNA sequence: TGTGCTAGTGGTTTGATTCCCCTGGACAGCTCCTACAATGAGCAGTTCTTC.

This clone has at least ten counts. J is TRBJ2-7 and V is TRBV3-1 (or the pseudogene TRBV3-2); D is possibly TRBD1 (6 bases). CDR1 LGHDT and CDR2 YNNKEL come from the germline V gene (reference sequence). Trimming pared 4 bases from V and 7 bases from J, leaving 17 bases between. This CDR3 is built from 14 residues. The CDR3 sequence: CASSPHQGGGEQYF. CDR3 DNA sequence: TGTGCCAGCAGCCCCCACCAAGGGGGTGGTGAGCAGTACTTC.